This T cell receptor (beta chain) was captured by sequencing in a study of beta chain features in type 1 diabetes. Study conclusions and caveats: Shorter TCRB CDR3s, moderately but significantly so, marked every one of the four CD4+ subsets in Type 1 diabetes patients.

The CDR3 has 14 residues. Germline assignment: CDR1 SNHLY and CDR2 FYNNEI. The V and J ends lost 3 bases and 10 bases respectively, with 16 bases between them. Sorting gave populations that all exceeded 98% purity. This clone was seen a few times. Antigen unknown. Since all of the isolated RNA was reverse transcribed, expressed TCRB transcripts were what got sequenced. Using immunoSEQ multiplex PCR, the repertoire was profiled, and TCRdb retains in-frame clones only, with some absent. The table shows about 130,000 clones, with about 10% occurring only once. V usage is TRBV2 and J usage is TRBJ1-5; D remains ambiguous. The receptor was derived from a man under 40 with type 1 diabetes. The sample taken for sequencing was central memory CD4+ T cells from blood. CDR3 nucleotide sequence: TGTGCCAGCAGTGATGATGGTCCGCACAGTCCCCAGCATTTT. It encodes CASSDDGPHSPQHF.